This T cell receptor beta chain was recorded in a study of cytotoxic CD8 clonotypes in ibrutinib-treated CLL. About the research overall: Once treatment had gone on for a median of around eleven months, range 6 to 36, response samples were drawn. Samples showed on average approximately 260,000 productive templates and about 100,000 productive rearrangements. Study conclusions and caveats: Clonality rose at ibrutinib response and fell back toward baseline at progression.

Library input was 1.5 to 2 micrograms of DNA from cryopreserved PBMCs. The V and J ends lost 7 bases and 6 bases respectively, with 9 bases between them. This CDR3 is 11 amino acids long. Germline V gene data show CDR1 as MNHNS and CDR2 as SASEGT. Generated by immunoSEQ multiplex PCR, the TCRdb table keeps only in-frame clones and is missing some. Counted here are about 160,000 clones, approximately 80% occurring once; the ten biggest clones make up less than 6%. Concerning this clone: Its specificity is unknown.

The TCR comes from a human donor with chronic lymphocytic leukemia. The V call is TRBV6-1, the J call TRBJ1-1; D remains unclear. The specimen was PBMCs, collected after 24 months of ibrutinib treatment. For the CDR3, the DNA is TGTGCCAGCACTGGGATTTCTGAAGCTTTCTTT. This codes for CASTGISEAFF.